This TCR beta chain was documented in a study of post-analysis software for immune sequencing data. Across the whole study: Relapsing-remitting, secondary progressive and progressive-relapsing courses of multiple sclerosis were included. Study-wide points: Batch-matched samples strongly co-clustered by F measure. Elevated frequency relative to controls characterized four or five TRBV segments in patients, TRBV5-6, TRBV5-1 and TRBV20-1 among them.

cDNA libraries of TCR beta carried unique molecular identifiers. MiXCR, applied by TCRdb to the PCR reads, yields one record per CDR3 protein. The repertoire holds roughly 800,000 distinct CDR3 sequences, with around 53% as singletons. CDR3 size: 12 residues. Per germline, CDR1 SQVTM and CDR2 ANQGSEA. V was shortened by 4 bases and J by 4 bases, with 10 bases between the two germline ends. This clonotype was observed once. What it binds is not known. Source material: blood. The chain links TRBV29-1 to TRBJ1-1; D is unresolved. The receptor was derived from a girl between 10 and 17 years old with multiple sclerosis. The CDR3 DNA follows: TGCAGCGTTGCTGTTCAGGCCACTGAAGCTTTCTTT. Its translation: CSVAVQATEAFF.